This record covers a single TCR beta chain. The antigen it binds to is not known. It has no much larger one-base neighbor in the sample; base qualities were not kept. This record belongs to a study of cytomegalovirus exposure and HLA in healthy donors (TCRdb year 2017). Study-level background: An earlier analysis of roughly 630 of the donors reported more than 250 Gb of sequence data and 117 million unique TCR beta sequences from 150 million to 200 million T cells. An early release covering roughly 580 HLA-typed donors comprised about 300 gigabases of sequencing data and tens of millions of unique TCR sequences. The genetic ancestry cluster associated with self-reported Caucasian donors included about four fifths of the 300 to 450 genotyped donors. The study was designed to test whether signatures of past pathogen exposure could be identified by cataloging public T cell receptors. The study used immunosequencing to profile the T cell repertoires of approximately 690 subjects and linked those repertoires to cytomegalovirus serostatus. A separate validation cohort of over 95 different subjects was used in addition to the approximately 670-subject first cohort. To predict cytomegalovirus infection status, the study brought together high-throughput TCR immunosequencing, statistical association of individual TCRs with disease status, and machine learning. To study patterns of TCR occurrence, a later analysis re-analyzed previously published TCR beta repertoires from under 750 donors and added high-resolution HLA genotyping. The later analysis used no new phenotypic data to find candidate immune exposures, relying instead on TCR beta sequences and their occurrence across donors. To decide whether each TCR beta V gene segment behaved as functional or pseudogenic, an earlier analysis of some 540 of the donors relied on high-throughput TCR beta sequencing. Donor age, sex, ethnicity and CMV serostatus were compiled together with the repertoire data. A later genetic analysis took genome-wide SNP genotypes for about 55% of the roughly 670 donors and used that subset as a discovery cohort. Every repertoire in the discovery cohort had been generated on one and the same sequencing platform. HLA typing included class I and class II loci at four-digit resolution. Typing coverage varied by locus: roughly 629-640 donors for A, B, C, DRB1 and DQB1; roughly 560 for DQA1; nearly 610 for DPA1; 450 to 480 for DPB1. Because of strong linkage in the cohort, roughly five DR-DQ haplotypes were treated as single units for association and clustering. On average, roughly 250,000 unique TCR beta nucleotide sequences were sequenced per donor among more than 350 genotyped donors of the cohort, with 15% to 20% of those sequences being non-productive.

The cohort comprised several hundred healthy bone marrow donors. At the time of sampling, all cohort members were nominally healthy, though unrecorded immune exposures were likely present. Of the 600 to 750 cohort members, more than 250 had a positive CMV serostatus and about 350 had a negative one, while no CMV serostatus was recorded for the donor. A peripheral blood sample was provided by each donor, and peripheral blood mononuclear cells were used for TCR beta sequencing. Genomic DNA extraction from the blood cell samples was performed with the Qiagen DNeasy Blood Extraction Kit. The method was the immunoSEQ multiplex PCR assay. The multiplex PCR relied on a mix of 60 forward primers for TCR Vbeta segments and 13 reverse primers for TCR Jbeta segments. Amplification of the CDR3 region of rearranged TCR beta genes was performed with a multiplex PCR assay on genomic DNA. The amplified TCR beta libraries were sequenced on the Illumina HiSeq System as 87-base-pair reads. In the paper's pipeline: A later analysis tallied 75 million to 85 million unique TCR beta chains across the approximately 670 repertoires, and 10 million to 11 million of those chains were shared by two or more donors. A nearest-neighbor algorithm error-corrected the raw reads and collapsed the reads into unique sequences, merging closely related sequences to remove PCR and sequencing errors. To assign V, D and J gene segments, CDR3 sequences were aligned to IMGT reference sequences. For a sequence to be retained, at least a six-nucleotide match to both a V gene segment and a J gene segment was required. Rearrangements were called productive when the CDR3 lacked stop codons and stayed in frame with V and J; all others were non-productive. CDR3 was defined according to IMGT convention as the region running from the second conserved V-encoded cysteine to the conserved J-encoded phenylalanine. The earlier analysis of around 640 of the donors excluded sequences that lacked an unambiguous match to a single V gene segment. In an earlier analysis of a few hundred of the donors, V segments were called functional above 56.7% productive rearrangements and were called segregating when the between-donor standard deviation exceeded 5%. A statistical classification framework was built for diagnosing cytomegalovirus status from the catalog of TCR beta chain sequences. In a later analysis, TCR nucleotide sequences were compared against IMGT/GENE-DB human TR gene sequences so that V and J genes could be assigned. Using the TCRdist pipeline, a later analysis assigned CDR3 sequences along with most-parsimonious VDJ recombination scenarios. A later analysis defined each TCR beta chain by its CDR3 amino acid sequence plus V-gene family, and excluded reads lacking a unique V-gene family. A later analysis removed 450 to 600 highly shared, low-generation-probability nucleotide sequences to deal with suspected cross-contamination and a sequencing artifact. A later analysis calculated a clonal expansion index for each public chain from normalized within-repertoire ranks of inferred template counts. A later analysis computed generation probabilities with a VDJ recombination model fitted to out-of-frame rearrangements, and checked the results against IGoR. In a later analysis, TCR-TCR, TCR-HLA and TCR-CMV co-occurrence was scored with hypergeometric tests, and a repertoire-size bias correction was applied to TCR pairs. A later analysis estimated false discovery rates by permuting HLA or CMV assignments 20 times. In a later analysis, co-occurring TCRs were grouped using DBSCAN, with TCRdist sequence similarity added in when clustering inside HLA-allele-positive subsets. For co-occurrence clustering, repertoires with fewer than 30,000 or more than 120,000 public chains were excluded, along with roughly 5 repertoires with anomalous nucleotide sharing. This immuneACCESS table, as held by TCRdb, lists in-frame sequences with V and J called but not all clones. Of the missing ones, under half trace to an unresolved V gene in checked studies; the others have no known cause. For V, J and clone size, that table is used; D and trimming come from the DNA. The sample contains around 84,000 clones, roughly 80% of them found a single time. About an eighth of the sample lies in the top ten.

The germline V gene specifies SGHTA as CDR1 and FQGNSA as CDR2. The CDR3 spans 18 residues, from the cysteine through the phenylalanine. The retained sequence is limited to the CDR3, 54 bases, with the frame set at the first base. At the junction V is shortened by 1 base and J by 9 bases, with 22 bases in between. General findings and caveats noted by the study authors: The only immune exposure information available for the cohort was CMV serostatus. This cohort had only TCR beta chains sequenced, and the lack of alpha or paired-chain data limited which features could be detected. Specific HLA alleles were associated with 15,000 to 20,000 TCR beta sequences at a false discovery rate of 0.05 in a later analysis. Three of the identified cytomegalovirus-associated TCR beta chains were confirmed in vitro to be specific for cytomegalovirus antigens. The study listed 150 to 200 TCR beta chains as associated with cytomegalovirus. In an earlier analysis of around 600 of the donors, most TCR beta V segments were observed in productive rearrangements about 87% or about 30% of the time, broadly matching IMGT annotations. The sequencing pipeline was judged likely to have produced a cluster of highly shared sequence variants as a technical artifact. A further reported finding was that TCR beta sequences accurately predicted the HLA-A and HLA-B alleles for most subjects in the first cohort. Roughly uniform sequencing depth across donors was assumed in presence/absence analyses, although this assumption may not hold. According to a later genetic analysis, donors in an Asian-associated ancestry cluster had fewer N-insertions in productive TCRs than the roughly 660-donor mean. In a later analysis, the rate of TCR association differed among HLA loci, with DRB1 alleles having the most associated TCRs and HLA-C alleles having the fewest. Some IMGT-functional V segments, including TRBV6-2 and TRBV6-3, could not be told apart with the 87-base-pair reads, so those segments were excluded. A later analysis found that most CMV-associated TCR beta chains appeared HLA-restricted, with HLA associations seemingly driven largely by CMV exposure. Over 15 rarely observed V segments, including chromosome 9 orphons, were excluded from the earlier analysis of about 600 of the donors because counts were too low. The classifier was reported to diagnose cytomegalovirus status with high specificity and sensitivity in both the original and validation cohorts. Correlated functional status among segregating V segments might be attributable to linkage disequilibrium, but an unknown experimental factor could not be ruled out. Because HLA typing was missing for some donors at each locus, association tests included only the typed subset. Assigning TCR associations to individual alleles was difficult when HLA alleles, especially DR and DQ, strongly co-occurred. Most TCR sequences were observed very rarely across donors, whereas some public TCRs were present in many individuals. In a later analysis, HLA-associated TCR beta chains were found to be more clonally expanded and to have lower generation probabilities than equally common non-associated chains. In a later genetic analysis, a missense DCLRE1C variant was associated with V-gene and J-gene trimming of TCR beta chains, and the association was replicated in an independent cohort. According to the authors, the approach could potentially be generalized to other disease states and immunological phenotypes. A later analysis reported that several top co-occurrence clusters appeared linked to parvovirus B19, influenza, CMV and Epstein-Barr virus.

Sequenced input: PBMCs. The sequence links TRBV7-2 to TRBJ1-6; confidence is insufficient to name the D gene. This clonotype originated in a human donor in good health. The DNA is as follows: TGTGCCAGCAGCTTAGTACCCCCTCGCTCCCTCGTAGCTTCACCCCTCCACTTT. Translation gives CASSLVPPRSLVASPLHF.